This entry describes one T cell receptor (beta chain). The data were obtained in a study of blood T cell repertoires in COVID-19. Study-wide context: Acute-phase and convalescent COVID-19 samples originated in the United States, Italy and Spain. PBMCs, B-cell-depleted T cells, or T cells were the source of the cDNA or gDNA that made up the material.

In the original workflow: Researchers report that nucleated cell counts were estimated from reference gene primer amplification. The repertoire was sequenced with immunoSEQ multiplex PCR; TCRdb's copy has only in-frame clones and lacks some. D and trimming were read from the DNA, whereas the V and J calls and clone size are those reported in that table. The sample includes 150,000 to 200,000 clones, roughly 80% of them seen just once. Germline assignment: CDR1 LNHDA and CDR2 SQIVND (reference sequence). This CDR3 has 13 amino acids. The V gene lost 9 bases and the J gene lost 0 bases, with 11 bases spanning the gap.

The sequenced sample was peripheral blood. The chain uses TRBV19 and TRBJ1-1; weak D call: TRBD1 (5 bases). The sequence was obtained from a woman aged 25 to 39 with acute or convalescent COVID-19. The CDR3 DNA sequence: TGTGCCAGCCAGGGTAAACTGAACACTGAAGCTTTCTTT. The encoded protein is CASQGKLNTEAFF.